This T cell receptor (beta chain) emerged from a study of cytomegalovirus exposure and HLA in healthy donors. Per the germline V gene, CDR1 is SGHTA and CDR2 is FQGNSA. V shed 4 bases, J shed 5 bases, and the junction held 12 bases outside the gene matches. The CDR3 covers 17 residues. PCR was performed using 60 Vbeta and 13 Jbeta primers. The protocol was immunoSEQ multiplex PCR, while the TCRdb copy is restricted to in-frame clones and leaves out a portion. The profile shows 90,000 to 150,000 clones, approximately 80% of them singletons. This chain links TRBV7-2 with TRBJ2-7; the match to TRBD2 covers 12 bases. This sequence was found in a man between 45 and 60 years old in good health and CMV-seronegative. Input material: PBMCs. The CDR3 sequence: CASSWGASGGARDEQYF. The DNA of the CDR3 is TGTGCCAGCAGCTGGGGGGCTAGCGGGGGGGCCAGGGACGAGCAGTACTTC.